Here is one T cell receptor (beta chain) with its context. Its cognate antigen is unknown. This sample is part of a study of cytomegalovirus exposure and HLA in healthy donors. Notes on the study in general: CMV antigen specificity was confirmed in vitro for three CMV-associated chains. Associated with cytomegalovirus, according to the listing, were approximately 160 TCR beta chains.

Measured with immunoSEQ multiplex PCR; TCRdb has only the in-frame clones, and not every one. The table lists about 98,000 clones, less than 90% of them singletons. The donors were part of the validation cohort, which consisted of over a hundred subjects and was separate from the first cohort of around 620 subjects. The material sequenced was PBMCs. The origin of this receptor is a man aged 18 to 35 in good health and CMV-seropositive.

CDR3: CASSEMRYEQYF. The DNA of the CDR3 is TGTGCCAGCAGTGAAATGAGATACGAGCAGTACTTC. V and J are TRBV6-1 and TRBJ2-7, with D hard to call. The germline CDR1 and CDR2 sequences are MNHNS and SASEGT. The CDR3 consists of 12 residues. The V gene lost 2 bases and the J gene lost 4 bases, with 6 bases spanning the gap.